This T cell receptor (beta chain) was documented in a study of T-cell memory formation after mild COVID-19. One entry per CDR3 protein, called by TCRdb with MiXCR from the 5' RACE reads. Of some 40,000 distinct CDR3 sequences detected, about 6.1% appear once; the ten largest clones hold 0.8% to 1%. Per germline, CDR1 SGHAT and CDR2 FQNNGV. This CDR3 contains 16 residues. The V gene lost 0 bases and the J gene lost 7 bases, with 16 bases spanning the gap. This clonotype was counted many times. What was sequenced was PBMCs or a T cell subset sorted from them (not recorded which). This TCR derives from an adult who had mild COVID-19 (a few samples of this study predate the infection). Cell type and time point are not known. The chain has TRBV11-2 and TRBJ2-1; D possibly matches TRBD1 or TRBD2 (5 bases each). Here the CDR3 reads CASSLDQVGWGNEQFF. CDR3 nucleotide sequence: TGTGCCAGCAGCTTAGATCAAGTCGGGTGGGGGAATGAGCAGTTCTTC.